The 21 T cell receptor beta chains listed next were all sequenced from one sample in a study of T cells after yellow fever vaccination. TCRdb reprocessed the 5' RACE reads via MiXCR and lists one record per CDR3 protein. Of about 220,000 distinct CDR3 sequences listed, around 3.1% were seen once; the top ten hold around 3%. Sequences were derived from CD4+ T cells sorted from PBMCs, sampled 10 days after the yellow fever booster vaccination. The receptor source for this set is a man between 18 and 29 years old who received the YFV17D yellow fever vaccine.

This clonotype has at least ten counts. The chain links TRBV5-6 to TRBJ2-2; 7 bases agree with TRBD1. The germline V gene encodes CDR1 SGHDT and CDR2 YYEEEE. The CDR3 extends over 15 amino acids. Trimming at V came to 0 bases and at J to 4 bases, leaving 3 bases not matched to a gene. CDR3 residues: CASSLEGAVTGELFF. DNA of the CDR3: TGTGCCAGCAGCTTGGAGGGGGCAGTCACCGGGGAGCTGTTTTTT.

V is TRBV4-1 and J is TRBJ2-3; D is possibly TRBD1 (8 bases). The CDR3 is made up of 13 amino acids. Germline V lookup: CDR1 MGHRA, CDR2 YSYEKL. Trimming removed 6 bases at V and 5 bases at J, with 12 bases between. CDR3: CASRQGGKDTQYF. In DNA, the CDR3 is TGCGCCAGCAGACAGGGGGGGAAAGATACGCAGTATTTT.

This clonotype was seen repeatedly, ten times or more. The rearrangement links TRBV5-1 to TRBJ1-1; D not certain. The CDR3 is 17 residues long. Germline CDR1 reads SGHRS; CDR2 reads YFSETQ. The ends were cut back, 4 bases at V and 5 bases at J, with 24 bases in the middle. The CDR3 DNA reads TGCGCCAGCAGCCGGCTTGGCACAATCAAAAGAGGGACTGAAGCTTTCTTT. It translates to CASSRLGTIKRGTEAFF.

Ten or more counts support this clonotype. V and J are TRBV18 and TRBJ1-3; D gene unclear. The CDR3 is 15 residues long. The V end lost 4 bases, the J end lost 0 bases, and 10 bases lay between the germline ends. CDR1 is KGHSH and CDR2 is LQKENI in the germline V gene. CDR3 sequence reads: CASSLTDPSGNTIYF. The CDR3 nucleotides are TGTGCCAGCTCACTCACGGATCCCTCTGGAAACACCATATATTTT.

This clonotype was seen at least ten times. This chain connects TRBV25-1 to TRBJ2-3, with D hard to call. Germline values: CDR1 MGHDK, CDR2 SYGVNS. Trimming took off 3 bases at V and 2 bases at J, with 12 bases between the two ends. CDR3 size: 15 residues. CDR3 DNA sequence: TGTGCCAGCAGTGAGTGGCAGGACCCCACAGATACGCAGTATTTT. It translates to CASSEWQDPTDTQYF.

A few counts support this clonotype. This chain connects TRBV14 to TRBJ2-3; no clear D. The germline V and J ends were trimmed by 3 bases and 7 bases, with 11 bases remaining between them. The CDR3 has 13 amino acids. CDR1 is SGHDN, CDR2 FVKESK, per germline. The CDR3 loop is CASSHRPSYTQYF. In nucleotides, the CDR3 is TGTGCCAGCAGCCACAGACCGAGCTATACGCAGTATTTT. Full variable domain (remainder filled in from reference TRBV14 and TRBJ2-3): EAGVTQFPSHSVIEKGQTVTLRCDPISGHDNLYWYRRVMGKEIKFLLHFVKESKQDESGMPNNRFLAERTGGTYSTLKVQPAELEDSGVYFCASSHRPSYTQYFGPGTRLTVL.

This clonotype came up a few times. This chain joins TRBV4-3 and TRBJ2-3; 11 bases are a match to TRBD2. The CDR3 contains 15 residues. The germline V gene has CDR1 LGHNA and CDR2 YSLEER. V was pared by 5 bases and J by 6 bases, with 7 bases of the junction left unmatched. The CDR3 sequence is CASSFSGGAGDTQYF. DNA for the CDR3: TGCGCCAGCAGCTTTAGCGGGGGGGCCGGCGATACGCAGTATTTT.

The CDR3 nucleotides read TGTGCCAGCAGCCGGGGGGATGGCTATGGCTACACCTTC. Translating it yields CASSRGDGYGYTF. The chain uses TRBV3-1 and TRBJ1-2, with D possibly matching TRBD1 (5 bases). Germline assignment: CDR1 LGHDT and CDR2 YNNKEL (reference sequence). CDR3 length: 13 residues. Trimming cost V 4 bases and J 4 bases, with 10 bases left between them.

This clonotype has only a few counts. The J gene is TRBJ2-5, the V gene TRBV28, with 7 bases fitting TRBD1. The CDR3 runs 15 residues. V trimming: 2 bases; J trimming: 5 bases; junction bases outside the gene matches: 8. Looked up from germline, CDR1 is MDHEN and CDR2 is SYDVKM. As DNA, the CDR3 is TGTGCCAGCAGTTTACGCCAGGGGGTGACGGAGACCCAGTACTTC. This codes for CASSLRQGVTETQYF.

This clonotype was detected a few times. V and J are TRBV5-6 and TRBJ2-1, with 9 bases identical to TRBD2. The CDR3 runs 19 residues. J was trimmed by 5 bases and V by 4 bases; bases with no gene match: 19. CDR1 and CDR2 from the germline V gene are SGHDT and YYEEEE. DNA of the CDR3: TGTGCCAGCAGCCCCTTACTCCGATCACGACTAGCGGAGAACAATGAGCAGTTCTTC. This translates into CASSPLLRSRLAENNEQFF.

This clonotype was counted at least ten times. CDR3 bases: TGTGCCAGCAGCTTAATGTGGCAGGGGGCTTTGGAGACCCAGTACTTC. The encoded protein is CASSLMWQGALETQYF. V usage is TRBV7-2 and J usage is TRBJ2-5; 8 positions agree with TRBD1. V lost 2 bases to trimming and J lost 5 bases; unmatched junction nucleotides: 10. The length of the CDR3 is 16 residues. Looked up from germline, CDR1 is SGHTA and CDR2 is FQGNSA.

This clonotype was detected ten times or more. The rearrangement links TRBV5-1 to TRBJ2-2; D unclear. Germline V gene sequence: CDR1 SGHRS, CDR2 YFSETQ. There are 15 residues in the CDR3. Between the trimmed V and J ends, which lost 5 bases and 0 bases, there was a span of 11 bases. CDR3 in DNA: TGCGCCAGCAGGGCGGTAGCAGCGAACACCGGGGAGCTGTTTTTT. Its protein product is CASRAVAANTGELFF. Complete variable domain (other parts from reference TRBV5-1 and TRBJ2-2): KAGVTQTPRYLIKTRGQQVTLSCSPISGHRSVSWYQQTPGQGLQFLFEYFSETQRNKGNFPGRFSGRQFSNSRSEMNVSTLELGDSALYLCASRAVAANTGELFFGEGSRLTVL.

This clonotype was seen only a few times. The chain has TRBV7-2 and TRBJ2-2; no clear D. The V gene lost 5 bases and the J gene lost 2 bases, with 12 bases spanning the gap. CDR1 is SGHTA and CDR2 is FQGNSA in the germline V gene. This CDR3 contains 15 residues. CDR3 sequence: CASSPHPYNTGELFF. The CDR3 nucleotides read TGTGCCAGCAGCCCCCACCCATATAACACCGGGGAGCTGTTTTTT.

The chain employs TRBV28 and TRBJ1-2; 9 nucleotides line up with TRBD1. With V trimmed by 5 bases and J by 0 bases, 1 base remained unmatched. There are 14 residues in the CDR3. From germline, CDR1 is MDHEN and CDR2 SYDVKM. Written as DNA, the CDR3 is TGTGCCAGCAGTACAGGGGGCGCTAACTATGGCTACACCTTC. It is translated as CASSTGGANYGYTF.

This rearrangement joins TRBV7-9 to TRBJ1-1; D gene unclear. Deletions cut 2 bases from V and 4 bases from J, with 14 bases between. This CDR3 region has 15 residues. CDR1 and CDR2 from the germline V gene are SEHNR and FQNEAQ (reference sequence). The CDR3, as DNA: TGTGCCAGCAGCTTAATGAAGGGCGGTGGCACTGAAGCTTTCTTT. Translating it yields CASSLMKGGGTEAFF.

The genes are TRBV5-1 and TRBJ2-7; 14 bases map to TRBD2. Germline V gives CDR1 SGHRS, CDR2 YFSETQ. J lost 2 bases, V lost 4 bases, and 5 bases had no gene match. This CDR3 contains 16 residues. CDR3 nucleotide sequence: TGCGCCAGCAGCCCTGGACTAGCGGGAGGACCCTACGAGCAGTACTTC. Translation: CASSPGLAGGPYEQYF. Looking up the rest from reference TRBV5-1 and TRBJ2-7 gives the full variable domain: KAGVTQTPRYLIKTRGQQVTLSCSPISGHRSVSWYQQTPGQGLQFLFEYFSETQRNKGNFPGRFSGRQFSNSRSEMNVSTLELGDSALYLCASSPGLAGGPYEQYFGPGTRLTVT.

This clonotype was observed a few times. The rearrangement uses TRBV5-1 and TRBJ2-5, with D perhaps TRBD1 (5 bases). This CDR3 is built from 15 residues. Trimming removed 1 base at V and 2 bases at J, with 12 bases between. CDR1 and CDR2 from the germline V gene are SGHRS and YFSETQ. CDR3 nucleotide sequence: TGCGCCAGCAGCTTGACCGGTAGGGGACAAGAGACCCAGTACTTC. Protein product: CASSLTGRGQETQYF. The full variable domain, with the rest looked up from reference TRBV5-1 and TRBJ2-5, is KAGVTQTPRYLIKTRGQQVTLSCSPISGHRSVSWYQQTPGQGLQFLFEYFSETQRNKGNFPGRFSGRQFSNSRSEMNVSTLELGDSALYLCASSLTGRGQETQYFGPGTRLLVL.

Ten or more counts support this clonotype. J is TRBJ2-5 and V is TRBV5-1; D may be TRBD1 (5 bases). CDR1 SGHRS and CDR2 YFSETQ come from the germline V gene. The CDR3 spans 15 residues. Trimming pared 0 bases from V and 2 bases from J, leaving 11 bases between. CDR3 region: CASSLEQGGQETQYF. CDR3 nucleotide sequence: TGCGCCAGCAGCTTGGAGCAGGGTGGTCAAGAGACCCAGTACTTC.

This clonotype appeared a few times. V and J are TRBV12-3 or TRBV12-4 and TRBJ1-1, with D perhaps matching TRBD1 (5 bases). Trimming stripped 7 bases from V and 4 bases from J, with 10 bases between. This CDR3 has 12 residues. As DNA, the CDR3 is TGTGCCAGCAATTGGGGGGGCACTGAAGCTTTCTTT. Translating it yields CASNWGGTEAFF.

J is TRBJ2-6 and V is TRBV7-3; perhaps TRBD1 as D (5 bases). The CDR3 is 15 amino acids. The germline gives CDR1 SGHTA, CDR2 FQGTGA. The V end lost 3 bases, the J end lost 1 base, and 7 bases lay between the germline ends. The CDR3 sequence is CASSFRVSGANVLTF. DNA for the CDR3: TGTGCCAGCAGCTTCAGGGTTTCTGGGGCCAACGTCCTGACTTTC.

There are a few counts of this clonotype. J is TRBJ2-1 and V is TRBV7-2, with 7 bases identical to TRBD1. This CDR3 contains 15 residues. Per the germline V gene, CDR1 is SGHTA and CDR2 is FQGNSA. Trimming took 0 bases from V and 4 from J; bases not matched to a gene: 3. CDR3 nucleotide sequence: TGTGCCAGCAGCTTAGCACAGGGGTTTTACAATGAGCAGTTCTTC. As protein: CASSLAQGFYNEQFF. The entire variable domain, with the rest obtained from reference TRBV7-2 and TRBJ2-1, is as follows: GAGVSQSPSNKVTEKGKDVELRCDPISGHTALYWYRQSLGQGLEFLIYFQGNSAPDKSGLPSDRFSAERTGGSVSTLTIQRTQQEDSAVYLCASSLAQGFYNEQFFGPGTRLTVL.